These T cell receptor beta chains were read from a single sample in a study of OX40 agonist ivuxolimab in advanced cancers. TCRdb's copy holds only in-frame clones and misses some; the assay was immunoSEQ multiplex PCR. The table includes tens of thousands of clones, 88% detected once. The sequencing used CD4+ or CD8+ T cells sorted from blood, collected in a trial of the OX40 agonist ivuxolimab. Receptor source: an adult with an advanced solid tumor such as melanoma, head and neck, liver or kidney cancer. Each CDR3 is given with its conserved first and last residue.

v_gene	CDR3aa
TRBV18	CASSLDRDNEQYF
TRBV30	CAWRQGNSPLHF
TRBV6-5	CASINFGTGAQPQHF
TRBV6-1	CASSEVWAPGFQPQHF
TRBV10-2	CASRGTGTYEQYF
TRBV5-1	CASSLTAGQANIQYF
TRBV6-1	CASIKTGQLEAFF
TRBV7-2	CASSHRDEKLFF
TRBV7-2	CASSSLRGAYEQFF
TRBV30	CAWNDRDEQYF
TRBV5-4	CASSLMGGRFNEQFF
TRBV5-1	CASSTNYERDTQYF
TRBV21-1	CASSKALVNGRSSYEQYF
TRBV5-1	CASSLSLEGGELFF
TRBV18	CASSPTEGRTQYF
TRBV6-6	CASSRTVNTEAFF
TRBV30	CAWSVLQGVGEQFF
TRBV6-5	CASMGPAGETQYF
TRBV7-9	CASSLRGVDQPQHF
TRBV5-1	CASSPGSQETQYF
TRBV7-6	CASSSNTDRFYGYTF
TRBV5-1	CASSLAMDRVDGYTF
TRBV7-3	CASSFFGEGEQYF
TRBV6-5	CASSERVGDQPQHF
TRBV18	CASSPNRDTRNTEAFF
TRBV10-2	CASSEGRRAYEQYF
TRBV9	CASSSRPQGNEQFF
TRBV10-3	CAIRDRPYAEAFF
TRBV5-4	CASSFPPSYEQYF
TRBV30	CAWSPTGGGYGYTF
TRBV7-8	CASSLQGAGNTIYF
TRBV9	CASSVEGGDTDTQYF
TRBV10-3	CAISRTLNTGELFF
TRBV4-1	CASSPGTGVENEKLFF
TRBV27	CASSLLGGDYGYTF
TRBV19	CASSTRNLGGNTEAFF
TRBV9	CASSVEIGGQVQETQYF
TRBV15	CATSRGDRGLGKLFF
TRBV7-9	CASKGTGMNNEQFF
TRBV6-6	CASSGPPRGTDTQYF
TRBV10-1	CASHLAGGLYEQYF
TRBV9	CASSALRGSYNEQFF
TRBV5-1	CASSLAQGANYGYTF
TRBV5-1	CASSLRDRPMNTEAFF
TRBV7-3	CASSPSWGGYEQYF
TRBV10-3	CAITVSTGPGYGYTF
TRBV19	CASSARTVAKNIQYF
TRBV6-5	CASSYSGTSQETQYF
TRBV27	CASSFGRNEKLFF
TRBV6-5	CASSYSSGQGTSPLHF
TRBV5-4	CASSLVGGPTPYEQYF
TRBV9	CASSPRTSGGARTDTQYF
TRBV7-2	CASSFRAAGALTDTQYF